This entry lists 15 T cell receptor beta chains sequenced from one sample in a study of T cells expressing NK-cell markers. TCRdb re-called the 5' RACE reads, yielding one record per CDR3 amino acid sequence without DNA. The sample table includes fewer than 300,000 distinct CDR3 sequences. The specimen sequenced was blood T cells: a sorted CD56 or NKG2C T cell subset, CD4+ or CD8+ T cells, or bulk PBMC T cells (not recorded which). These receptors came from a woman aged 18-70 years in good health.

V and J are TRBV6-2 or TRBV6-3 and TRBJ2-2; the TRBD2 assignment by TCRdb is unverifiable without DNA. This CDR3 is built from 18 residues. Germline V lookup: CDR1 MNHEY, CDR2 SVGEGT. The CDR3 reads CASSRQTSGGFEPGELFF.

The chain carries TRBV20-1 and TRBJ2-5. This CDR3 region has 12 residues. Looked up from germline, CDR1 is DFQATT and CDR2 is SNEGSKA (reference sequence). The chain's CDR3 is CSAARVVETQYF.

The chain combines TRBV14 with TRBJ2-3; TCRdb lists TRBD1, though no DNA is available to test this call. Looked up from germline, CDR1 is SGHDN and CDR2 is FVKESK. The CDR3 loop spans 16 amino acids. CDR3 loop: CASSQDRGSRTDTQYF.

This chain uses TRBV7-2 with TRBJ2-1; TCRdb reports TRBD1, a call that lacks DNA to check it against. This CDR3 is 15 amino acids long. Germline values: CDR1 SGHTA, CDR2 FQGNSA. The CDR3 is CASSPGTGTYNEQFF.

The J gene is TRBJ1-1, the V gene TRBV29-1. This CDR3 region has 13 residues. Germline CDR1 and CDR2: SQVTM and ANQGSEA. The CDR3 sequence: CSVEDRGESEAFF.

This chain joins TRBV2 and TRBJ2-3; TCRdb calls TRBD1, which cannot be checked without DNA. Germline CDR1 SNHLY, CDR2 FYNNEI. The CDR3 spans 13 residues. CDR3 residues: CASSGDRRDTQYF.

This sequence joins TRBV20-1 and TRBJ2-2; TCRdb indicates TRBD1, and absent DNA this call remains unverified. The CDR3 totals 12 residues. Germline V gives CDR1 DFQATT, CDR2 SNEGSKA (reference sequence). CDR3: CSPDRAGGELFF.

The chain couples TRBV5-6 to TRBJ2-4. Per germline, CDR1 SGHDT and CDR2 YYEEEE. The CDR3 sequence is 15 residues long. The CDR3 here is CASSLVGAAKNIQYF.

The chain is built from TRBV4-1 and TRBJ2-2; no DNA is available, so the TRBD1 call from TCRdb remains unchecked. CDR3 length: 13 residues. Per germline, CDR1 MGHRA and CDR2 YSYEKL. The CDR3 here is CASSHPFSWELFF.

The chain recombines TRBV10-1 with TRBJ1-4; the TCRdb call, TRBD1, lacks DNA for checking. The germline V gene has CDR1 WNHNN and CDR2 SYGVQD (reference sequence). The CDR3 is 18 amino acids. The CDR3: CASSDLEPGQGASEKLFF.

The chain uses TRBV20-1 and TRBJ1-6. This CDR3 is 14 amino acids long. CDR1 is DFQATT and CDR2 is SNEGSKA in the germline V gene (reference sequence). Here the CDR3 reads CSARGEPRNSPLHF.

The rearrangement joins TRBV5-1 to TRBJ2-1; as DNA is missing, the TRBD2 call by TCRdb cannot be tested. CDR1 is SGHRS and CDR2 is YFSETQ in the germline V gene. The CDR3 extends over 16 amino acids. CDR3 in amino acids: CASSGTSGGTYNEQFF. The complete variable domain, with remaining parts taken from reference TRBV5-1 and TRBJ2-1, reads KAGVTQTPRYLIKTRGQQVTLSCSPISGHRSVSWYQQTPGQGLQFLFEYFSETQRNKGNFPGRFSGRQFSNSRSEMNVSTLELGDSALYLCASSGTSGGTYNEQFFGPGTRLTVL.

This sequence joins TRBV4-2 and TRBJ2-3; TCRdb designates TRBD1, a call that cannot be tested without DNA. CDR1 is LGHNA, CDR2 YNFKEQ, per germline. This CDR3 spans 18 amino acids. CDR3 protein: CASSRILLGTGFTDTQYF.

The CDR3 here is CASSISGRITDTQYF. The V gene is TRBV12-3 or TRBV12-4, the J gene TRBJ2-3. The CDR3 totals 15 residues.

V gene TRBV7-8 combines with J gene TRBJ2-3; TCRdb gives TRBD2 as the D gene, but with no DNA this cannot be confirmed. The CDR3 loop spans 17 amino acids. From germline, CDR1 is SGHVS and CDR2 FQNEAQ. The CDR3 loop reads CASSSTPGLAGPDTQYF. Full variable domain (missing parts from reference TRBV7-8 and TRBJ2-3): GAGVSQSPRYKVAKRGQDVALRCDPISGHVSLFWYQQALGQGPEFLTYFQNEAQLDKSGLPSDRFFAERPEGSVSTLKIQRTQQEDSAVYLCASSSTPGLAGPDTQYFGPGTRLTVL.